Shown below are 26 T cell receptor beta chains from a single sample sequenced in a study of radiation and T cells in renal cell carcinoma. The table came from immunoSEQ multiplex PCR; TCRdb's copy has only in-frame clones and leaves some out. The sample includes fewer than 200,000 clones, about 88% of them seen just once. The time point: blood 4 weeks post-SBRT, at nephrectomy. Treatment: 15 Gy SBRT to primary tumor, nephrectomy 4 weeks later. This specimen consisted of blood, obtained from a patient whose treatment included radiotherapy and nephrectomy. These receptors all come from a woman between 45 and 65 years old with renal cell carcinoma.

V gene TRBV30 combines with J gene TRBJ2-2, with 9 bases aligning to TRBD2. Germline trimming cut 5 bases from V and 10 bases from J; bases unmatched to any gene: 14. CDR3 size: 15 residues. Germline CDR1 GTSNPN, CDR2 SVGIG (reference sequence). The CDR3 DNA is TGTGCCTGGGCCGGCGGGGGGGCGTCTCCTATGGAGCTGTTTTTT. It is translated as CAWAGGGASPMELFF. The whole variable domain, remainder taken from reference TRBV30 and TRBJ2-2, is SQTIHQWPATLVQPVGSPLSLECTVEGTSNPNLYWYRQAAGRGLQLLFYSVGIGQISSEVPQNLSASRPQDRQFILSSKKLLLSDSGFYLCAWAGGGASPMELFFGEGSRLTVL.

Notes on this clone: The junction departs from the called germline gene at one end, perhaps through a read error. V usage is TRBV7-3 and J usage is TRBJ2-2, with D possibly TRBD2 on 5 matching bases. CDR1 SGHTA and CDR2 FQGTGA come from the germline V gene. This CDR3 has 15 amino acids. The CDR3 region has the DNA TGTGCCAGCAGCTTAAAAGCGGTGAATACCGCGGAGCTGTTTTTT. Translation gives CASSLKAVNTAELFF.

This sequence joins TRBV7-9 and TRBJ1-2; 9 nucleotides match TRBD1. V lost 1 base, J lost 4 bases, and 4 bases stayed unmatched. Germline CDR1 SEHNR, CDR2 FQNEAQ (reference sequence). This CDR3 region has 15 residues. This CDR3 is CASSLGGTGTYGYTF. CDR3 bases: TGTGCCAGCAGCTTAGGGGGGACAGGGACCTATGGCTACACCTTC.

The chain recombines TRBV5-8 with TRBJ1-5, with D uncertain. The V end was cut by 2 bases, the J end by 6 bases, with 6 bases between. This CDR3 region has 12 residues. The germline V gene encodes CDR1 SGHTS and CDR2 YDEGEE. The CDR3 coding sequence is TGTGCCAGCAGCTTTCGAGGTCAGCCCCAGCATTTT. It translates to CASSFRGQPQHF.

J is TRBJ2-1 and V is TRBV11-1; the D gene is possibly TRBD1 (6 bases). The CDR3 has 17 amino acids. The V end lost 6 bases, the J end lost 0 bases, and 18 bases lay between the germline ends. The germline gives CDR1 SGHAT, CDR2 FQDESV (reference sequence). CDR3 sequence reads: CASSSPDRVFSYNEQFF. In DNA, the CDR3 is TGTGCCAGCAGTTCCCCGGACAGAGTCTTCTCCTACAATGAGCAGTTCTTC. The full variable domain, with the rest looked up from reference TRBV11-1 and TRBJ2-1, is EAEVAQSPRYKITEKSQAVAFWCDPISGHATLYWYRQILGQGPELLVQFQDESVVDDSQLPKDRFSAERLKGVDSTLKIQPAELGDSAMYLCASSSPDRVFSYNEQFFGPGTRLTVL.

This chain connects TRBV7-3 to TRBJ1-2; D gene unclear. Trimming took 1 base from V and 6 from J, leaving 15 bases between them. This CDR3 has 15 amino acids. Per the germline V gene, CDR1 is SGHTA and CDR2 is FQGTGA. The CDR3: CASSLNVGSLNGYTF. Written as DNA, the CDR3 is TGTGCCAGCAGCTTAAATGTTGGGAGCCTAAATGGCTACACCTTC. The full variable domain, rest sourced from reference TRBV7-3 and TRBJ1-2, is GAGVSQTPSNKVTEKGKYVELRCDPISGHTALYWYRQSLGQGPEFLIYFQGTGAADDSGLPNDRFFAVRPEGSVSTLKIQRTERGDSAVYLCASSLNVGSLNGYTFGSGTRLTVV.

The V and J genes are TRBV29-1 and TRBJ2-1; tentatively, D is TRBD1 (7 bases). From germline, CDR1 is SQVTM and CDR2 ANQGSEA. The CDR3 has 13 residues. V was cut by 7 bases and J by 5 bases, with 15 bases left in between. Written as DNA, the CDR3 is TGCAGCGGGAGGGACAGCCTAAACAATGAGCAGTTCTTC. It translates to CSGRDSLNNEQFF.

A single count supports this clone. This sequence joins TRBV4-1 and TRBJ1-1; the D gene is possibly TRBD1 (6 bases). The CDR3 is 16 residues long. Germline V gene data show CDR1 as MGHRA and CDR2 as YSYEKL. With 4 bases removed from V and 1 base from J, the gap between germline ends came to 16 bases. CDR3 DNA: TGCGCCAGCAGCCTTTTGCCGGGGGCCCAGAACACTGAAGCTTTCTTT. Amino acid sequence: CASSLLPGAQNTEAFF.

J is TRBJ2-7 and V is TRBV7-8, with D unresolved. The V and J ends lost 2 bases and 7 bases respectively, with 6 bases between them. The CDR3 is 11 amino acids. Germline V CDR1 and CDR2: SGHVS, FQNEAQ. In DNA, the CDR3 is TGTGCCAGCAGCTTAATCCGAGAGCAGTACTTC. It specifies CASSLIREQYF.

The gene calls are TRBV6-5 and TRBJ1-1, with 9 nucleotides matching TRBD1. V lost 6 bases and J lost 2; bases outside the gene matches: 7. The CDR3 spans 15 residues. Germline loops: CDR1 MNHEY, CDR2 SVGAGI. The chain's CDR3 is CASSLQQGANTEAFF. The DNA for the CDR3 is TGTGCCAGCAGCCTTCAACAGGGGGCCAACACTGAAGCTTTCTTT.

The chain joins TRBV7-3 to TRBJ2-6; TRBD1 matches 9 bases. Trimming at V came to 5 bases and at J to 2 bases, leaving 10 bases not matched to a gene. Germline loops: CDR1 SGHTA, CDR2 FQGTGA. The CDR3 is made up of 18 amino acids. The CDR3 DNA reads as TGTGCCAGCAGCCCCACGGACAGGGGACTTGCTGGGGCCAACGTCCTGACTTTC. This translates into CASSPTDRGLAGANVLTF.

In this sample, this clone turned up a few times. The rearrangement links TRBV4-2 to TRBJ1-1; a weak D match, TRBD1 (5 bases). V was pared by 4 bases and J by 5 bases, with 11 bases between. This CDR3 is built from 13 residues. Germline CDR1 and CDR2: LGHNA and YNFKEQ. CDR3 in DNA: TGTGCCAGCAGCCGCCAGGGCCTGACTGAAGCTTTCTTT. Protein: CASSRQGLTEAFF.

This chain's CDR3 is CASSLNAGQGGSPLHF. In nucleotides, the CDR3 is TGTGCCAGCAGCTTAAATGCGGGACAGGGTGGTTCACCCCTCCACTTT. The chain has TRBV7-2 and TRBJ1-6; TRBD1 agrees at 9 bases. Germline CDR1 reads SGHTA; CDR2 reads FQGNSA. V lost 2 bases and J lost 9; bases outside the gene matches: 8. This CDR3 has 16 residues.

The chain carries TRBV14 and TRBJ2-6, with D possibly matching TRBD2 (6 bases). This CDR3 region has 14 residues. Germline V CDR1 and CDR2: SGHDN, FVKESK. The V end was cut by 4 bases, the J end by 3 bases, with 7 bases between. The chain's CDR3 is CASSRGLGANVLTF. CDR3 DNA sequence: TGTGCCAGCAGCCGGGGACTTGGGGCCAACGTCCTGACTTTC.

CDR3 bases: TGTGCCAGCAGCCTGGGACAGATAAATAATTCACCCCTCCACTTT. It yields the protein CASSLGQINNSPLHF. The rearrangement joins TRBV14 to TRBJ1-6; 7 nucleotides match TRBD1. Germline CDR1 and CDR2: SGHDN and FVKESK. The trim removed 4 bases at V and 5 bases at J, leaving 5 bases unmatched. The CDR3 has 15 amino acids.

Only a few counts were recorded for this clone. As DNA, the CDR3 is TGCGCCAGCAGCTTTACAACAGGGTCCGAAGGTGGCTACACCTTC. Translated: CASSFTTGSEGGYTF. The chain uses TRBV5-1 and TRBJ1-2, with D perhaps matching TRBD1 (6 bases). V lost 2 bases and J lost 7, with 18 bases in between. Germline values: CDR1 SGHRS, CDR2 YFSETQ. This CDR3 has 15 amino acids.

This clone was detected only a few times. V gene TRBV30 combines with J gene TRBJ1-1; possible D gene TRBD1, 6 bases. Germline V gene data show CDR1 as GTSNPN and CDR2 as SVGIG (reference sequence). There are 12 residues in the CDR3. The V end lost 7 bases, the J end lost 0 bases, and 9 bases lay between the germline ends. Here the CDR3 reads CASGQMNTEAFF. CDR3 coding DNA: TGTGCCTCCGGACAGATGAACACTGAAGCTTTCTTT.

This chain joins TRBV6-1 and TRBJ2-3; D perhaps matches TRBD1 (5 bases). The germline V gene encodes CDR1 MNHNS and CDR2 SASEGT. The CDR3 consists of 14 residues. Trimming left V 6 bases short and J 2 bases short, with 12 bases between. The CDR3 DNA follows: TGTGCCAGCAGCAGGGTCCTAAACACAGATACGCAGTATTTT. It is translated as CASSRVLNTDTQYF.

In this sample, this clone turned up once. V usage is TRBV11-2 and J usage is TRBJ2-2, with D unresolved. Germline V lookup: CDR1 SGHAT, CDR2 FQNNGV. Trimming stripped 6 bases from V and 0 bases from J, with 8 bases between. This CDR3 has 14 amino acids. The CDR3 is CASSSYPNTGELFF. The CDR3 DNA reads TGTGCCAGCAGTTCGTATCCGAACACCGGGGAGCTGTTTTTT.

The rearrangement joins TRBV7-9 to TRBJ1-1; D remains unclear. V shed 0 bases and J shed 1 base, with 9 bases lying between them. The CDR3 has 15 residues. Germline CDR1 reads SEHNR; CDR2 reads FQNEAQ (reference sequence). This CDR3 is CASSLANRPNTEAFF. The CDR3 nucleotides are TGTGCCAGCAGCTTAGCGAACAGACCGAACACTGAAGCTTTCTTT.

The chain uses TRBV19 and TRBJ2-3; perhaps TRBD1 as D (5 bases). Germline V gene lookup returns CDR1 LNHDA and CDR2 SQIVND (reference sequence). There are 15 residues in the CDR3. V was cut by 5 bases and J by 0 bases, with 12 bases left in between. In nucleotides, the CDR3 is TGTGCCAGTAGTGCAGGGCTCCAAAGCACAGATACGCAGTATTTT. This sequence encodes CASSAGLQSTDTQYF.

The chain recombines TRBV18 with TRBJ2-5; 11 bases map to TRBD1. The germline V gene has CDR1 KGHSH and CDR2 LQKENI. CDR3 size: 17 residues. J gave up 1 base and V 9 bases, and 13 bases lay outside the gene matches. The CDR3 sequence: CARSAGTGGAIQETQYF. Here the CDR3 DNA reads TGTGCCAGGTCCGCCGGGACAGGGGGGGCCATCCAAGAGACCCAGTACTTC.

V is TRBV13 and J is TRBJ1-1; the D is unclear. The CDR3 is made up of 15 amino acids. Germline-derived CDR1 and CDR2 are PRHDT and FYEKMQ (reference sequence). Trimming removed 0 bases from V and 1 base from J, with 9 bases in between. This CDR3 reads CASSLGRQWNTEAFF. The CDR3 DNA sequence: TGTGCCAGCAGCTTAGGCCGCCAGTGGAACACTGAAGCTTTCTTT.

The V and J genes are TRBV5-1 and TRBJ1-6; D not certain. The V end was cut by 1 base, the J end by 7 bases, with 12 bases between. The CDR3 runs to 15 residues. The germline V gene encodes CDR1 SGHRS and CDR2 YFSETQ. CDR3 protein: CASSLLTGPNSPLHF. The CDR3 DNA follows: TGCGCCAGCAGCTTGTTGACGGGCCCCAATTCACCCCTCCACTTT.

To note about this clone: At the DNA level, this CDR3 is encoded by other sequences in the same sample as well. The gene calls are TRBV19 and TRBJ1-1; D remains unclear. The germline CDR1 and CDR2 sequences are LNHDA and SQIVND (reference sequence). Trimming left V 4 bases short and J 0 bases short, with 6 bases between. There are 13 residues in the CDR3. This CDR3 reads CASSTQVNTEAFF. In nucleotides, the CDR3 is TGTGCCAGTAGTACCCAGGTGAACACTGAAGCTTTCTTT.

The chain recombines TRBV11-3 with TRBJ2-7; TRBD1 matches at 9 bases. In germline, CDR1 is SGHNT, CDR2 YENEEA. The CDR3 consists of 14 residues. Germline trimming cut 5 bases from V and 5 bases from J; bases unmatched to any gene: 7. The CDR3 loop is CASSRGQGFDEQYF. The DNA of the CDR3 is TGTGCCAGCAGCAGGGGACAGGGTTTCGACGAGCAGTACTTC.